This T cell receptor (beta chain) was sequenced during a study of cytomegalovirus exposure and HLA in healthy donors. Findings of the study overall: Associated with cytomegalovirus, according to the listing, were fewer than 200 TCR beta chains. The finding came from a later analysis; first-cohort TCR clusters tended to co-occur in the 120 or so validation repertoires. The classifier reportedly diagnosed cytomegalovirus status with high sensitivity and specificity.

Trimming pared 6 bases from V and 1 base from J, leaving 9 bases between. Germline CDR1 MRHNA, CDR2 SNTAGT. This CDR3 has 14 residues. Clones were sequenced by immunoSEQ multiplex PCR, and TCRdb holds only the in-frame ones, with some missing. The sample contains over 100,000 clones, 88% of which appear only once. Concerning this clone itself: Its target is not known.

The TCR sequence derives from a woman aged 18 to 35 in good health and CMV-seropositive. V gene TRBV6-4 combines with J gene TRBJ2-2; possible D gene TRBD1, 5 bases. Sequenced material: PBMCs. CDR3 bases: TGTGCCAGCAGAGCAACAGGGAACACCGGGGAGCTGTTTTTT. This gives the protein CASRATGNTGELFF.